The subject of this entry is one T cell receptor beta chain. Its cognate antigen is unknown. Possible read error: a much larger clone is one base away. One entry per CDR3 protein, called by TCRdb with MiXCR from the reads. The sample lists 15,000 to 25,000 distinct CDR3 sequences, 21% occurring once. This sample was included in a study of lung T cells in sarcoidosis with Löfgren's syndrome. Study observations and caveats: The most expanded V genes in Löfgren's patients were reportedly TRAV12-1 and TRBV2. Multiple Löfgren's syndrome patients reportedly shared TRAV12-1 and TRBV2 CDR3 motifs, suggesting public CD4+ TCRs. TRAV12-1 preferentially paired with TRBV2, with homologous CDR3s. Recognition of an unidentified sarcoidosis antigen was only suggested.

Trimming removed 5 bases from V and 3 bases from J, with 23 bases in between. The V gene's germline CDR1 is MNHEY and CDR2 SVGEGT. The CDR3 has 17 residues. The sample consisted of CD4+ T cells from bronchoalveolar lavage. The chain carries TRBV6-2 or TRBV6-3 and TRBJ2-7; TRBD2 might be the D (6 bases). This receptor was identified in a human donor with sarcoidosis (Löfgren's syndrome or another form), or a control subject (not recorded which). The CDR3 nucleotides are TGTGCCAGCAGTCCTCGAGGTTGGGGGGACCTAAACTACGAGCAGTACTTC. Amino acids: CASSPRGWGDLNYEQYF.